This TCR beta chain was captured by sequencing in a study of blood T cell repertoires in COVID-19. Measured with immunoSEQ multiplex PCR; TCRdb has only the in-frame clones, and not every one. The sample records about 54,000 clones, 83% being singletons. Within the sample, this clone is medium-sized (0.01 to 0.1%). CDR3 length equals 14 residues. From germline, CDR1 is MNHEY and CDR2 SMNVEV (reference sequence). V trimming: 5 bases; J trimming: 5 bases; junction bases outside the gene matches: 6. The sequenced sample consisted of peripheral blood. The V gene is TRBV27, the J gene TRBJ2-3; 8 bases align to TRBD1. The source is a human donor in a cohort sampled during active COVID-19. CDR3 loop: CASSDRGPQDTQYF. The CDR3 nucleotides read TGTGCCAGCAGTGACAGGGGTCCTCAAGATACGCAGTATTTT.